This T cell receptor beta chain was observed in a study of monozygotic twins with inflammatory bowel disease. Overall study results and limits: IBD patients shared fewer clonotypes with others than healthy twins, especially with disease activity.

From the 5' RACE reads, TCRdb lists one entry per CDR3 protein and no DNA. The sample's table shows 400,000 or so distinct CDR3 sequences. Points on this clonotype: Its antigen is unknown.

Germline CDR1 reads LGHDT; CDR2 reads YNNKEL (reference sequence). This CDR3 contains 17 residues. The V and J genes are TRBV3-1 and TRBJ2-7; TCRdb proposes TRBD2, but this gene call is untestable without DNA. Material for sequencing was blood. The clonotype comes from a human donor with ulcerative colitis or Crohn's disease, or a healthy co-twin of an affected twin (not recorded which). The CDR3 region is CASSQDVTSGGPIEQYF.